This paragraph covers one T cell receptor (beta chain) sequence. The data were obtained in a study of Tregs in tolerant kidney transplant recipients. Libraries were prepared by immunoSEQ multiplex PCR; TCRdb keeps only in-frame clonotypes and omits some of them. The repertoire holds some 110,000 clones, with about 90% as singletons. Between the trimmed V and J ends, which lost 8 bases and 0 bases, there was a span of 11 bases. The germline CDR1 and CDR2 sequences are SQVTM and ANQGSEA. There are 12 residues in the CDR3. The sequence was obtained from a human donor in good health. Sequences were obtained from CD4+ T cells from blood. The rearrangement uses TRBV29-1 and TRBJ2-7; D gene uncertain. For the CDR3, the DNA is TGCAGCTCCCTAGGAAGCTCCTACGAGCAGTACTTC. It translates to CSSLGSSYEQYF.